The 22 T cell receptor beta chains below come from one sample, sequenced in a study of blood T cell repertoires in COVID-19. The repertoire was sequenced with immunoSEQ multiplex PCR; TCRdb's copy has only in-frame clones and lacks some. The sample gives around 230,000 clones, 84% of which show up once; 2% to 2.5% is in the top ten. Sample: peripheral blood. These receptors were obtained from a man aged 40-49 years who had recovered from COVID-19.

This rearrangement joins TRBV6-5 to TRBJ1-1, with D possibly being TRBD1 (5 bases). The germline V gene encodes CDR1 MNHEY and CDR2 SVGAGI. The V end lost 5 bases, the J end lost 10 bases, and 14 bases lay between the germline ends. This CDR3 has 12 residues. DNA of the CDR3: TGTGCCAGCAGTCGCGGCGGGACGGGAGCTTTCTTT. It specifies CASSRGGTGAFF.

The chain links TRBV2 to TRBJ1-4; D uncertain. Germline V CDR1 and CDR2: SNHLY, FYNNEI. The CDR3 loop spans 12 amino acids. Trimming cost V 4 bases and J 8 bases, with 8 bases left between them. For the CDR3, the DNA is TGTGCCAGCAGTGGAGTCAACGAAAAACTGTTTTTT. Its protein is CASSGVNEKLFF.

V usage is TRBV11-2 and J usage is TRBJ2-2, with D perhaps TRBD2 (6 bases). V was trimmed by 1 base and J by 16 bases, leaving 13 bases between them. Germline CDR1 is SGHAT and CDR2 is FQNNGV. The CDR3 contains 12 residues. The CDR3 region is CASSLGGLEGFF. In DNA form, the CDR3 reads TGTGCCAGCAGCTTAGGGGGACTGGAGGGGTTTTTT.

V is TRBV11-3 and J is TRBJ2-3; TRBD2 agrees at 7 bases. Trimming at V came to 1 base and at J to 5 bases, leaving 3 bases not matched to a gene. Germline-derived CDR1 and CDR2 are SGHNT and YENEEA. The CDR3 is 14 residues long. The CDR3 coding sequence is TGTGCCAGCAGCTTAGGGTCGGGGGGAGATACGCAGTATTTT. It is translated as CASSLGSGGDTQYF.

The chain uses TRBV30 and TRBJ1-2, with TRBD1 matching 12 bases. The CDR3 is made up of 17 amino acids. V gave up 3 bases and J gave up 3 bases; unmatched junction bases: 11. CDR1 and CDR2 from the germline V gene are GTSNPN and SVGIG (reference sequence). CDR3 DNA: TGTGCCTGGAGCGACCGGGACAGGGGGCGAGGCGACTATGGCTACACCTTC. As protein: CAWSDRDRGRGDYGYTF.

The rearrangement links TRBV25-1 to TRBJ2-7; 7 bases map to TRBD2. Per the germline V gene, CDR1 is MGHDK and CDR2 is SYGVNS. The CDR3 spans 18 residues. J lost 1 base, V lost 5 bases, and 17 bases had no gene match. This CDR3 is CASSPPLSRGISSYEQYF. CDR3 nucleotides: TGTGCCAGCAGTCCCCCTCTGTCGCGGGGGATCAGTTCCTACGAGCAGTACTTC.

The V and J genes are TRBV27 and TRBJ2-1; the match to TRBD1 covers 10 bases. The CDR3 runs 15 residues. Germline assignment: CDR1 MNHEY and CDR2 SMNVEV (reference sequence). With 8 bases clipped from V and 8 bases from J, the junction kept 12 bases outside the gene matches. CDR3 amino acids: CASQSPGTGVDEQFF. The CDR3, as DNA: TGTGCCAGCCAATCCCCCGGGACAGGGGTCGATGAGCAGTTCTTC.

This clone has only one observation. The CDR3 is CASSLRVAAVEQFF. CDR3 nucleotide sequence: TGTGCCAGCAGCCTCCGAGTGGCGGCGGTTGAGCAGTTCTTC. The V call is TRBV6-5, the J call TRBJ2-1; unclear D gene. The V and J ends lost 6 bases and 9 bases respectively, with 18 bases between them. The CDR3 is 14 amino acids. Looked up from germline, CDR1 is MNHEY and CDR2 is SVGAGI.

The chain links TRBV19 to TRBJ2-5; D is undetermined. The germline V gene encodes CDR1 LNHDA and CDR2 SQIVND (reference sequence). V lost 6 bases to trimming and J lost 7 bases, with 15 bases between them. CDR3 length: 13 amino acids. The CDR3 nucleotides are TGTGCCAGTAGCATTCCCGCAACGGGGACCCAGTACTTC. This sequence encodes CASSIPATGTQYF.

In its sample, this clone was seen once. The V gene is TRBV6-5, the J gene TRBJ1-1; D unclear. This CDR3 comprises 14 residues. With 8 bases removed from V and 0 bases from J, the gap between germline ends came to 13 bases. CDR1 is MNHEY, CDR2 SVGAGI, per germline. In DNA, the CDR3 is TGTGCCAGCGAGCTTGGAGGGATGAACACTGAAGCTTTCTTT. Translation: CASELGGMNTEAFF.

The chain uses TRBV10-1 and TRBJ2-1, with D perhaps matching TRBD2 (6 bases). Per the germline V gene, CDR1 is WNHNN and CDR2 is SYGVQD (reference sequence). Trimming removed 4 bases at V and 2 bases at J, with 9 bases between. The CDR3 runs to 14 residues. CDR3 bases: TGCGCCAGCAGTGGCGGGGCGCCCTACAATGAGCAGTTCTTC. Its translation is CASSGGAPYNEQFF.

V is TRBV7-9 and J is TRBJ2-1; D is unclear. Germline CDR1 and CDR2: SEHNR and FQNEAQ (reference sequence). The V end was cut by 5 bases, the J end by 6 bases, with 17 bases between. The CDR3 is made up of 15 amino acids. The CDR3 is CASSHRALSGNEQFF. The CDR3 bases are TGTGCCAGCAGCCACCGAGCACTGTCCGGCAATGAGCAGTTCTTC.

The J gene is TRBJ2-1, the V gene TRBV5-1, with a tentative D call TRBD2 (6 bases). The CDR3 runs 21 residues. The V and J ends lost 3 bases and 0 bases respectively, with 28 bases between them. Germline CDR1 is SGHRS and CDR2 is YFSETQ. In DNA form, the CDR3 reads TGCGCCAGCAGCTCGCCCCCAAGTGGAGGGGACCCCCTCAGCTCCTACAATGAGCAGTTCTTC. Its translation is CASSSPPSGGDPLSSYNEQFF.

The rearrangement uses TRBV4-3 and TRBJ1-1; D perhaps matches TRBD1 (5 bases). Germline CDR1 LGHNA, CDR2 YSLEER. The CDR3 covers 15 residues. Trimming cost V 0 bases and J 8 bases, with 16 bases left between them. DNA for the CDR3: TGCGCCAGCAGCCAAGATCTGGGACTGGGCTTCGAAGCTTTCTTT. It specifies CASSQDLGLGFEAFF.

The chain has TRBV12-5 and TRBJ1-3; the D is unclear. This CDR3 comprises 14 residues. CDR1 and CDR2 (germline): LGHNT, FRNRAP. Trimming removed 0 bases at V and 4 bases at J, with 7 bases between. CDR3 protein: CASGLVEQGNTIYF. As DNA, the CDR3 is TGTGCTAGTGGTTTGGTAGAACAGGGAAACACCATATATTTT.

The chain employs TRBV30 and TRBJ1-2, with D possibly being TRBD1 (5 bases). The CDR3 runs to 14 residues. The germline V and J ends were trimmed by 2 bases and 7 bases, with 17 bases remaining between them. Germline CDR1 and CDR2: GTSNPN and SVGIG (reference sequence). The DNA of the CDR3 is TGTGCCTGGAGTCGAGCCTCCCGGGGGTCTGGCTACACCTTC. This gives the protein CAWSRASRGSGYTF.

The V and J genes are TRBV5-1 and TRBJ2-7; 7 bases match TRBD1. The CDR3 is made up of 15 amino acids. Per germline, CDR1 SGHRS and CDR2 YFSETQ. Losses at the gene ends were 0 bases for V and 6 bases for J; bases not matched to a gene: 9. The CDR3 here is CASSLGQGRSGEQYF. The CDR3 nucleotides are TGCGCCAGCAGCTTGGGACAGGGAAGGTCCGGCGAGCAGTACTTC.

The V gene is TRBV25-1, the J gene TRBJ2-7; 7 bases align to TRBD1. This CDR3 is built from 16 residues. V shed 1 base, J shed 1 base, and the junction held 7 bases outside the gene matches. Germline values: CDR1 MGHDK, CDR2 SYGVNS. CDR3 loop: CASSESEPGGSYEQYF. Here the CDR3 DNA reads TGTGCCAGCAGTGAATCGGAGCCAGGGGGTTCCTACGAGCAGTACTTC.

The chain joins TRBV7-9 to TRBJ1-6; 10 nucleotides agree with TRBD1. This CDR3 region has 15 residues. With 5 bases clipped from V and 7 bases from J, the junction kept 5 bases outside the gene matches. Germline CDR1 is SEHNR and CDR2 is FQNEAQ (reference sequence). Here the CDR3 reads CASSPRDRGNSPLHF. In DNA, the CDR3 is TGTGCCAGCAGCCCAAGGGACAGGGGAAATTCACCCCTCCACTTT. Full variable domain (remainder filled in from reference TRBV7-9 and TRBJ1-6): DTGVSQNPRHKITKRGQNVTFRCDPISEHNRLYWYRQTLGQGPEFLTYFQNEAQLEKSRLLSDRFSAERPKGSFSTLEIQRTEQGDSAMYLCASSPRDRGNSPLHFGNGTRLTVT.

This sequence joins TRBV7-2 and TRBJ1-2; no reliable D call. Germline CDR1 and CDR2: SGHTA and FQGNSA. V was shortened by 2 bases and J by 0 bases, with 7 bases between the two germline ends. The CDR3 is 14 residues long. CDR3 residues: CASSLNSPNYGYTF. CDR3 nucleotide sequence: TGTGCCAGCAGCTTAAACAGCCCTAACTATGGCTACACCTTC.

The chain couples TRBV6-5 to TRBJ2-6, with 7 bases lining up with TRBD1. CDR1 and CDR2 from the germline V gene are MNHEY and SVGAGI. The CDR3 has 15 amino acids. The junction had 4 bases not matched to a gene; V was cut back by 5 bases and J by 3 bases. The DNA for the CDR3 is TGTGCCAGCAGTCCTACAGGGGATGGGGCCAACGTCCTGACTTTC. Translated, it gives CASSPTGDGANVLTF.

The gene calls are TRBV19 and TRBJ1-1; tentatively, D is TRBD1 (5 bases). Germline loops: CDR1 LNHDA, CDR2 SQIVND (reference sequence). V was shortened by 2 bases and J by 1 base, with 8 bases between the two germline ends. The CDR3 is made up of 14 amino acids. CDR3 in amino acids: CASSILGPNTEAFF. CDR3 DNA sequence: TGTGCCAGTAGTATACTGGGGCCGAACACTGAAGCTTTCTTT.